These 20 T cell receptor beta chains were all obtained from the same sample, sequenced in a study of cytomegalovirus exposure and HLA in healthy donors. The primer mix had 60 Vbeta and 13 Jbeta primers. Generated by immunoSEQ multiplex PCR, the TCRdb table keeps only in-frame clones and is missing some. The table lists hundreds of thousands of clones, about three quarters of them singletons. The material sequenced was PBMCs. These receptors were obtained from a male donor in good health and CMV-seronegative.

The genes are TRBV5-5 and TRBJ2-7; D gene uncertain. The V and J ends lost 4 bases and 0 bases respectively, with 5 bases between them. This CDR3 is built from 12 residues. Per the germline V gene, CDR1 is SGHKS and CDR2 is YYEKEE (reference sequence). CDR3 bases: TGTGCCAGCAGCCGAGCCTCCTACGAGCAGTACTTC. This translates into CASSRASYEQYF.

This clone came up a few times. This chain joins TRBV10-3 and TRBJ1-1, with TRBD1 matching over 9 bases. The germline CDR1 and CDR2 sequences are ENHRY and SYGVKD. The V segment lost 6 bases and the J segment 6 bases; nucleotides outside the gene matches: 8. CDR3 length: 14 residues. The CDR3 bases are TGTGCCATCAGACCTACAGGGGACAGGGCTGAAGCTTTCTTT. Amino acids: CAIRPTGDRAEAFF.

This clone has just a few counts. This chain uses TRBV19 with TRBJ1-2; no clear D gene. The ends were cut back, 3 bases at V and 4 bases at J, with 21 bases in the middle. Germline CDR1 LNHDA, CDR2 SQIVND (reference sequence). This CDR3 is built from 17 residues. The CDR3 sequence: CASSILSSGGASYGYTF. The CDR3 region has the DNA TGTGCCAGTAGTATCCTCTCTTCAGGAGGCGCTAGCTATGGCTACACCTTC.

The CDR3 protein is CASSFGLASPYNEQFF. The CDR3 bases are TGTGCCAGCAGCTTCGGACTAGCGAGTCCCTACAATGAGCAGTTCTTC. The chain has TRBV7-2 and TRBJ2-1; 9 bases match TRBD2. This CDR3 contains 16 residues. Trimming at V came to 3 bases and at J to 2 bases, leaving 5 bases not matched to a gene. Germline-derived CDR1 and CDR2 are SGHTA and FQGNSA.

The V gene is TRBV5-4, the J gene TRBJ1-2, with D perhaps TRBD1 (5 bases). The germline CDR1 and CDR2 sequences are SGHNT and YYREEE (reference sequence). The ends were cut back, 0 bases at V and 5 bases at J, with 8 bases in the middle. The CDR3 sequence is 13 residues long. The CDR3 sequence is CASSLERGYGYTF. CDR3 nucleotide sequence: TGTGCCAGCAGCTTGGAACGGGGGTATGGCTACACCTTC.

About this clone: One end of the junction varies from germline; a read error may be responsible. V usage is TRBV7-9 and J usage is TRBJ1-2; D possibly corresponds to TRBD1 (5 bases). Germline loops: CDR1 SEHNR, CDR2 FQNEAQ (reference sequence). The CDR3 runs 13 residues. CDR3 amino acids: CSSSLSAGNGYTF. Here the CDR3 DNA reads TGTTCCAGCAGCTTATCAGCAGGGAATGGCTACACCTTC.

The chain recombines TRBV19 with TRBJ2-1, with 7 nucleotides matching TRBD1. Germline loops: CDR1 LNHDA, CDR2 SQIVND (reference sequence). V trimming: 5 bases; J trimming: 2 bases; junction bases outside the gene matches: 3. This CDR3 spans 14 amino acids. The CDR3 protein is CASSPGQPYNEQFF. The DNA for the CDR3 is TGTGCCAGTAGTCCGGGACAGCCCTACAATGAGCAGTTCTTC.

The chain has TRBV28 and TRBJ1-5, with D possibly being TRBD1 (6 bases). Between the trimmed V and J ends, which lost 5 bases and 6 bases, there was a span of 20 bases. CDR3 length: 16 residues. The V gene's germline CDR1 is MDHEN and CDR2 SYDVKM. CDR3 bases: TGTGCCAGCAGTCACACACAGGGTAGTGGGGCTCAGCCCCAGCATTTT. It translates to CASSHTQGSGAQPQHF.

This chain links TRBV30 with TRBJ1-1; tentative D call: TRBD1 (6 bases). Germline V gives CDR1 GTSNPN, CDR2 SVGIG (reference sequence). The CDR3 is 14 residues long. Deletions cut 4 bases from V and 2 bases from J, with 14 bases between. Here the CDR3 reads CAWTQRGGNTEAFF. DNA for the CDR3: TGTGCCTGGACCCAACGAGGGGGTAACACTGAAGCTTTCTTT.

The genes are TRBV19 and TRBJ2-1, with 8 nucleotides matching TRBD2. V trimming: 10 bases; J trimming: 4 bases; junction bases outside the gene matches: 12. CDR3 length equals 15 residues. Germline lookup yields CDR1 LNHDA and CDR2 SQIVND (reference sequence). The CDR3 here is CATTRGGGYYNEQFF. The CDR3 DNA reads as TGTGCCACCACCCGGGGCGGGGGGTATTACAATGAGCAGTTCTTC.

In its sample, this clone was seen a few times. This chain joins TRBV7-8 and TRBJ2-3, with D unclear. V dropped 1 base and J dropped 2 bases, with 13 bases sitting between them. Germline V gene sequence: CDR1 SGHVS, CDR2 FQNEAQ. This CDR3 region has 16 residues. CDR3 region: CASSLVGLADTDTQYF. CDR3 sequence (DNA): TGTGCCAGCAGCTTAGTCGGATTAGCCGACACAGATACGCAGTATTTT.

The chain is built from TRBV9 and TRBJ2-3, with 8 bases aligning to TRBD2. V dropped 3 bases and J dropped 6; count of bases not matched to a gene: 6. Germline loops: CDR1 SGDLS, CDR2 YYNGEE. The CDR3 is made up of 14 amino acids. The CDR3 loop is CASSASGRLDTQYF. The CDR3 coding sequence is TGTGCCAGCAGCGCGAGCGGGAGATTGGATACGCAGTATTTT.

This clone was found a few times. The V and J genes are TRBV6-1 and TRBJ1-1, with 11 bases fitting TRBD1. V lost 0 bases to trimming and J lost 0 bases; unmatched junction nucleotides: 9. CDR3 length: 19 residues. Looked up from germline, CDR1 is MNHNS and CDR2 is SASEGT. The CDR3 loop reads CASSEALGQGAKVNTEAFF. CDR3 nucleotides: TGTGCCAGCAGTGAAGCCTTAGGACAGGGGGCGAAGGTGAACACTGAAGCTTTCTTT.

The rearrangement links TRBV27 to TRBJ2-5; 11 nucleotides line up with TRBD2. Germline values: CDR1 MNHEY, CDR2 SMNVEV (reference sequence). The CDR3 is 14 residues long. With V trimmed by 6 bases and J by 5 bases, 5 bases remained unmatched. CDR3 region: CASRASGRWETQYF. The CDR3 DNA reads TGTGCCAGCAGGGCTAGCGGGAGGTGGGAGACCCAGTACTTC.

The genes are TRBV20-1 and TRBJ1-2; D remains unclear. This CDR3 has 10 amino acids. Germline CDR1 reads DFQATT; CDR2 reads SNEGSKA (reference sequence). V shed 8 bases and J shed 6 bases, with 10 bases lying between them. CDR3 sequence: CSKATDGYTF. Here the CDR3 DNA reads TGCAGTAAAGCGACTGATGGCTACACCTTC.

V gene TRBV7-2 combines with J gene TRBJ2-1, with 10 nucleotides matching TRBD2. This CDR3 spans 15 amino acids. Germline V gene lookup returns CDR1 SGHTA and CDR2 FQGNSA. With V trimmed by 7 bases and J by 7 bases, 10 bases remained unmatched. The CDR3, as DNA: TGTGCCAGCACCCGCTTAGCGGGGGGAGGAAATGAGCAGTTCTTC. This gives the protein CASTRLAGGGNEQFF.

The V and J genes are TRBV5-4 and TRBJ1-6; maybe TRBD1 (5 bases). V was trimmed by 0 bases and J by 2 bases, leaving 6 bases between them. CDR1 and CDR2 from the germline V gene are SGHNT and YYREEE (reference sequence). The CDR3 has 15 residues. CDR3 residues: CASSLEGTYNSPLHF. The CDR3 nucleotides read TGTGCCAGCAGCTTGGAGGGGACCTATAATTCACCCCTCCACTTT.

V is TRBV5-6 and J is TRBJ1-4; 10 nucleotides align to TRBD1. Germline CDR1 reads SGHDT; CDR2 reads YYEEEE. The CDR3 spans 15 residues. Losses at the gene ends were 4 bases for V and 7 bases for J; bases not matched to a gene: 7. This CDR3 reads CASSQPGTGVEKLFF. In DNA, the CDR3 is TGTGCCAGCAGCCAGCCTGGGACAGGGGTTGAAAAACTGTTTTTT.

The chain joins TRBV11-2 to TRBJ2-7; 10 nucleotides match TRBD1. The CDR3 is 16 amino acids. CDR1 and CDR2 from the germline V gene are SGHAT and FQNNGV. Losses at the gene ends were 5 bases for V and 5 bases for J; bases not matched to a gene: 12. The DNA of the CDR3 is TGTGCCAGCAGCCTAGGGACCGGGACAGGGGACGACGAGCAGTACTTC. Its translation is CASSLGTGTGDDEQYF.

The V gene is TRBV1, the J gene TRBJ2-2; the D call TRBD2 from the table was never checked on the DNA. TRBV1 is noted as a pseudogene. The length of the CDR3 is 14 residues. DNA for the CDR3: TGCACCAGCAAATCCGGGACTGACACCGGGGAGCTGTTTTTT. This translates into CTSKSGTDTGELFF.